The sequence of this T cell receptor beta chain was determined in a study of CD8 T cells in ankylosing spondylitis. Study-wide findings and caveats: Among TCR beta sequences, a motif of eight highly homologous variants appeared characteristic of ankylosing spondylitis blood.

Worth noting for this clonotype: What it binds is unknown.

TCRdb reprocessed the 5' RACE reads via MiXCR and lists one record per CDR3 protein. Among around 540,000 distinct CDR3 sequences, roughly 13% were seen once, and the ten largest hold under 7.5%. This CDR3 spans 14 amino acids. Trimming removed 6 bases at V and 8 bases at J, with 16 bases between. Germline loops: CDR1 MGHDK, CDR2 SYGVNS. This receptor was identified in a male donor with ankylosing spondylitis. The chain carries TRBV25-1 and TRBJ1-4, with a weak D call TRBD1 (5 bases). Sequencing input: blood, either unsorted or a sorted T cell fraction (not recorded which). The CDR3, as DNA: TGTGCCAGCAGACTGGGGGGTATAGGGGAAAAACTGTTTTTT. Its protein product is CASRLGGIGEKLFF.